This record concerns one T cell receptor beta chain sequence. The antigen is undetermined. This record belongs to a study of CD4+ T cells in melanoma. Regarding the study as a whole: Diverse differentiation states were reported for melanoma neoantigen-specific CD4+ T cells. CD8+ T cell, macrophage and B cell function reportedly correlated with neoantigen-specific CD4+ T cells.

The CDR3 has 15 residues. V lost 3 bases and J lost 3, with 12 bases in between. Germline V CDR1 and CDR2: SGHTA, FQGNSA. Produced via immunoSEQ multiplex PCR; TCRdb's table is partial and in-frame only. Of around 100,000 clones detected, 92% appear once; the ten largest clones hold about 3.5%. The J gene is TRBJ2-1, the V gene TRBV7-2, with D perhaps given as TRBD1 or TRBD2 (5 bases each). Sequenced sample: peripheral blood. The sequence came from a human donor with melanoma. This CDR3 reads CASSFAERGYNEQFF. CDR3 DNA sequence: TGTGCCAGCAGCTTTGCCGAGAGGGGCTACAATGAGCAGTTCTTC.